This T cell receptor beta chain comes out of a study of shared clonotypes between healthy human individuals. Study-wide findings and caveats: In a few donors, 4.5% to 5.5% of naive CD4 clonotypes appeared in common.

There are 17 residues in the CDR3. The germline CDR1 and CDR2 sequences are SGHDN and FVKESK. V was shortened by 0 bases and J by 2 bases, with 15 bases between the two germline ends. Roughly 200 ng DNA, around 30,000 T cell genomes, went into each sorted-subset replicate PCR. Assay: immunoSEQ multiplex PCR; the TCRdb copy retains only in-frame clones and omits some. Among roughly 2.1 million clones listed, about 92% were seen once. In the naive CD8 group, cells lacked CD45RO and were positively selected for CCR7, so terminally differentiated effector memory CD45RA+ cells were left out. A remark on this clone: Its antigen is unidentified.

V is TRBV14 and J is TRBJ2-3; no clear D. Sequencing used naive CD8+ T cells from PBMCs. This sequence originates from a man between 18 and 35 years old in good health. Some clones in this sample may be carry-over from other donors' samples. CDR3 loop: CASSQDQSTIYTDTQYF. The CDR3 nucleotides read TGTGCCAGCAGCCAAGATCAGAGTACTATCTACACAGATACGCAGTATTTT.